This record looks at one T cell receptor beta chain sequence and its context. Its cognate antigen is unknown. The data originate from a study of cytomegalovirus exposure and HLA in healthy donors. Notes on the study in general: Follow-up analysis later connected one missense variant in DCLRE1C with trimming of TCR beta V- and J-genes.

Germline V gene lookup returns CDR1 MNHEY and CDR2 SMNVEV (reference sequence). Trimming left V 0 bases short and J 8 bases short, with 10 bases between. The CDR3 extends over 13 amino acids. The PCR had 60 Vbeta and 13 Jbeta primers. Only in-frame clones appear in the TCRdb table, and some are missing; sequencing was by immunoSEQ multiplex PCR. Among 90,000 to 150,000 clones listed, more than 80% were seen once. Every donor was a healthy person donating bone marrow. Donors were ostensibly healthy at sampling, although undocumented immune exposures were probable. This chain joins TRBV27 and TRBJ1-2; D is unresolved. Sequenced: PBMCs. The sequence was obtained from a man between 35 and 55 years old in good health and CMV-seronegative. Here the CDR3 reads CASSLSGVGGYTF. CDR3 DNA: TGTGCCAGCAGTTTATCGGGCGTGGGCGGCTACACCTTC.